The clone carrying this TCR beta chain came up many times. Its target is unknown. The library targeted TCRbeta and was prepared with unique molecular identifiers. TCRdb used MiXCR to reprocess the PCR reads, holding one entry per CDR3 protein. The sample consists of 200,000 to 250,000 distinct CDR3 sequences, around 25% of them appearing once. Deletions cut 0 bases from V and 0 bases from J, with 9 bases between. The CDR3 contains 17 residues. This sample was taken from a study of T-cell reconstitution after alpha-beta-depleted transplantation in children. Overall study findings and caveats: The authors attributed T-cell counts and diversity one year after transplant mostly to newly produced T cells.

The clonotype comes from a girl aged 2 to 10 with Fanconi anemia, due to receive a stem cell transplant. The chain carries TRBV12-3 or TRBV12-4 and TRBJ2-6; a possible D gene is TRBD2 (6 bases). The sequencing here drew on PBMCs, taken before TCRalphabeta/CD19-depleted stem cell transplant. CDR3 DNA sequence: TGTGCCAGCAGTTTAGCGGGACTCCTCTCTGGGGCCAACGTCCTGACTTTC. This codes for CASSLAGLLSGANVLTF.